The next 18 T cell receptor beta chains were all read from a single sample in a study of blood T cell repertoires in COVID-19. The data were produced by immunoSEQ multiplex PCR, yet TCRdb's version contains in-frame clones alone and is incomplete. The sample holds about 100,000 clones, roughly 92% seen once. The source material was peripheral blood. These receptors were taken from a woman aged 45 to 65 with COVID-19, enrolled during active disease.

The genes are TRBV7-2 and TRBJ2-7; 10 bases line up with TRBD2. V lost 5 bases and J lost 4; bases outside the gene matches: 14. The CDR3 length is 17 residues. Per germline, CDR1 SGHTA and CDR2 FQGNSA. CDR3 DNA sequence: TGTGCCAGCAGCACACCACGCTTAGCGGGGGGCGCATACGAGCAGTACTTC. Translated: CASSTPRLAGGAYEQYF.

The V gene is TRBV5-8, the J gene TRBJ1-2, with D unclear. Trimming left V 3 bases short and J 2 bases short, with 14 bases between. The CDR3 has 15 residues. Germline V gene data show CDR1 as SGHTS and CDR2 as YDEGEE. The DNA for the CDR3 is TGTGCCAGCAGCTCGGGGATTAATATAAACTATGGCTACACCTTC. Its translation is CASSSGININYGYTF.

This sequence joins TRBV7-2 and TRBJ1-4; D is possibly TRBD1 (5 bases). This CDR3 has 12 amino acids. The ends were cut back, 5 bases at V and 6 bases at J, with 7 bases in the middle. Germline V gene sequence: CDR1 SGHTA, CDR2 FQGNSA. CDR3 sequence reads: CASSGADEKLFF. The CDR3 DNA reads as TGTGCCAGCAGCGGGGCGGATGAAAAACTGTTTTTT.

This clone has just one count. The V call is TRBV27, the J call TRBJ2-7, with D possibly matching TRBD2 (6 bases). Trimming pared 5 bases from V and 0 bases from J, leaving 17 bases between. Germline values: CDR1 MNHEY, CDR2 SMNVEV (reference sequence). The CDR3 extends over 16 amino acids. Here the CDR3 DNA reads TGTGCCAGCAGTCCAAGGCGGGGACTGAGCTCCTACGAGCAGTACTTC. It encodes CASSPRRGLSSYEQYF.

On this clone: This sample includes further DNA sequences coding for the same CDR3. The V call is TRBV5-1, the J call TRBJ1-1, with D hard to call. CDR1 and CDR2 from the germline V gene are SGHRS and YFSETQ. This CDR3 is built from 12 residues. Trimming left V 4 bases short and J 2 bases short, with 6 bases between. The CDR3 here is CASSRGNTEAFF. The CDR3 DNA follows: TGCGCCAGCAGCCGGGGTAACACTGAAGCTTTCTTT.

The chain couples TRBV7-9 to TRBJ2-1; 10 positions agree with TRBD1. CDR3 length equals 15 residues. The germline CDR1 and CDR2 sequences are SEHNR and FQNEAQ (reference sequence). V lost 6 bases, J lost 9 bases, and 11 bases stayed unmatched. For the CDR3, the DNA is TGTGCCAGCAGGGGAGACAGGGGGCCAGTGAGTGAGCAGTTCTTC. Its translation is CASRGDRGPVSEQFF.

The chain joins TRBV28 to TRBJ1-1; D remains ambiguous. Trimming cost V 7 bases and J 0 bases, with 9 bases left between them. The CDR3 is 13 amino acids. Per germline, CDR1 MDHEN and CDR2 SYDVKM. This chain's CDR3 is CASKENMNTEAFF. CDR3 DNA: TGTGCCAGCAAGGAGAACATGAACACTGAAGCTTTCTTT. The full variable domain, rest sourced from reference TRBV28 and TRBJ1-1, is DVKVTQSSRYLVKRTGEKVFLECVQDMDHENMFWYRQDPGLGLRLIYFSYDVKMKEKGDIPEGYSVSREKKERFSLILESASTNQTSMYLCASKENMNTEAFFGQGTRLTVV.

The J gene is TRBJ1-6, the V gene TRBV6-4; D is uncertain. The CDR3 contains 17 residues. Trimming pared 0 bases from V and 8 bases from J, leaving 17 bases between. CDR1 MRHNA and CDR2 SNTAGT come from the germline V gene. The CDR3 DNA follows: TGTGCCAGCAGTGACTCGAGTCCGACGAGGGCCTATTCACCCCTCCACTTT. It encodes CASSDSSPTRAYSPLHF.

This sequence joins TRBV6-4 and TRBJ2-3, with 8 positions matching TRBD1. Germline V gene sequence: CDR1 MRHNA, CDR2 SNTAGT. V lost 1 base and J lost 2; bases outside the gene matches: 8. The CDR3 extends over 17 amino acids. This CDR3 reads CASSDYPTGGPTDTQYF. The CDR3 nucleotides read TGTGCCAGCAGTGACTACCCCACAGGGGGGCCCACAGATACGCAGTATTTT.

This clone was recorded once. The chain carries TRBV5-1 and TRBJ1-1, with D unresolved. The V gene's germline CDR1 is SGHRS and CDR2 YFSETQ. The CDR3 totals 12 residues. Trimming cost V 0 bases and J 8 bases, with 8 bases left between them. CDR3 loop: CASSLEEGEAFF. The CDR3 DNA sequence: TGCGCCAGCAGCTTGGAGGAGGGAGAAGCTTTCTTT. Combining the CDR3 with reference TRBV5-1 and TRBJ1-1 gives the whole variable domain KAGVTQTPRYLIKTRGQQVTLSCSPISGHRSVSWYQQTPGQGLQFLFEYFSETQRNKGNFPGRFSGRQFSNSRSEMNVSTLELGDSALYLCASSLEEGEAFFGQGTRLTVV.

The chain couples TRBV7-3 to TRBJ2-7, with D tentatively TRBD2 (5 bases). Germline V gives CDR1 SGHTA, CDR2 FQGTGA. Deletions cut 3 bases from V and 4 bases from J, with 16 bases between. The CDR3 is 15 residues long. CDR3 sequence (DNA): TGTGCCAGCAGCTTGAGCGGAGATGTGGGTTACGAGCAGTACTTC. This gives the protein CASSLSGDVGYEQYF.

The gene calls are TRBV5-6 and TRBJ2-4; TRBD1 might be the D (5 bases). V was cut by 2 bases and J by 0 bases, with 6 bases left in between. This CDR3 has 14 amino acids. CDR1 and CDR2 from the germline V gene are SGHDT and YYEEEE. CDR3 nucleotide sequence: TGTGCCAGCAGCTTAGACAGAGCCAAAAACATTCAGTACTTC. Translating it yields CASSLDRAKNIQYF.

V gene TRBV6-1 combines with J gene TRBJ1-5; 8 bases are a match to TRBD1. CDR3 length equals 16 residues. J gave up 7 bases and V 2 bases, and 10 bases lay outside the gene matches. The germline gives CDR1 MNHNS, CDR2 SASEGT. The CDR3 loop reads CASSEYLDRADQPQHF. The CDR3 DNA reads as TGTGCCAGCAGTGAATATTTGGACAGGGCGGACCAGCCCCAGCATTTT.

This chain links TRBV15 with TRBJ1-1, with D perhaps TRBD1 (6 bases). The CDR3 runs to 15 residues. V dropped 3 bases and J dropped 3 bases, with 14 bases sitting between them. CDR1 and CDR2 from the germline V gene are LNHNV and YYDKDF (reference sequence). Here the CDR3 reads CATSSPTPGDTEAFF. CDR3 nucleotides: TGTGCCACCAGCAGTCCAACCCCAGGGGACACTGAAGCTTTCTTT.

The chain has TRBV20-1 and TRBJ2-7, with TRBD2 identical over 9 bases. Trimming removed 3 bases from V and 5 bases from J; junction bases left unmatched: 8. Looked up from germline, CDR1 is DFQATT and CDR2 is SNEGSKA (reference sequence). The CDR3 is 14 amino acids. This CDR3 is CSASTRGGGHEQYF. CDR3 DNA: TGCAGTGCTAGTACGCGGGGGGGCGGCCACGAGCAGTACTTC.

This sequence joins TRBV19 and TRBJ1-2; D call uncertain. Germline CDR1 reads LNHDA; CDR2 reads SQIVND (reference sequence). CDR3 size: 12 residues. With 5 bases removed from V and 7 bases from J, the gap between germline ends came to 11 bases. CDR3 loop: CASSLGSIGYTF. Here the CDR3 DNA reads TGTGCCAGTAGTCTCGGGTCTATTGGCTACACCTTC.

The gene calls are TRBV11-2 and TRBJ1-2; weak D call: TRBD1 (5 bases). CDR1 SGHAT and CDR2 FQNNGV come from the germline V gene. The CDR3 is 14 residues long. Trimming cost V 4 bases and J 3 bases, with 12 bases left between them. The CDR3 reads CASSYPGEYYGYTF. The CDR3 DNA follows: TGTGCCAGCAGCTATCCGGGGGAATACTATGGCTACACCTTC.

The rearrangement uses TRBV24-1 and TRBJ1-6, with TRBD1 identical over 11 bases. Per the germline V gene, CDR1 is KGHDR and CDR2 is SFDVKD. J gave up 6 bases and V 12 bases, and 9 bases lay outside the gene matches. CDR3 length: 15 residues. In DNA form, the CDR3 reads TGTGCCTCCCAGGCCGGGACAGGGGGTAATTCACCCCTCCACTTT. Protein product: CASQAGTGGNSPLHF.